Each of the 32 T cell receptor beta chains below was sequenced from the same sample in a study of T cells in Graves' hyperthyroidism and ophthalmopathy. The CDR3 regions of TCR beta were amplified from RNA transcripts. A set of HTBI primers served as the primers for a first-round RT-PCR of the TCR CDR3. TCRdb recomputed calls from the multiplex PCR reads with MiXCR, one row per CDR3 protein. The sample includes about 46,000 distinct CDR3 sequences, approximately 50% seen only once; the top ten take 32%. Sample: peripheral blood or thyroid tissue (not recorded which). These receptors were taken from a woman aged 45 to 65 with Graves' hyperthyroidism.

Comments on this clonotype: No conserved phenylalanine or tryptophan ends this CDR3, so it is likely a read error. The DNA is omitted, as the CDR3 cannot be located on it reliably, and the CDR3 follows TCRdb's listing. J is TRBJ1-5 and V is TRBV7-2; TRBD1 is the table's D call, not checked against the DNA. The CDR3 has 15 residues if both end residues are counted. The germline V gene has CDR1 SGHTA and CDR2 FQGNSA. The CDR3 protein is CASSLAGVGNQPQQT.

The rearrangement uses TRBV7-9 and TRBJ2-1; 7 bases fit TRBD2. The junction had 19 bases not matched to a gene; V was cut back by 5 bases and J by 9 bases. This CDR3 region has 17 residues. CDR1 and CDR2 (germline): SEHNR, FQNEAQ (reference sequence). The CDR3: CASSPRLADPSRGEQFF. The CDR3, as DNA: TGTGCCAGCAGCCCTCGTCTAGCGGACCCATCCAGAGGTGAGCAGTTCTTC.

The J gene is TRBJ2-7, the V gene TRBV10-3; 7 bases are a match to TRBD1. Germline CDR1 reads ENHRY; CDR2 reads SYGVKD. The junction had 3 bases not matched to a gene; V was cut back by 4 bases and J by 6 bases. This CDR3 has 12 residues. The CDR3 DNA reads TGTGCCATCAGTGGCGCAGGGGGCGAGCAGTACTTC. Amino acids: CAISGAGGEQYF.

The chain carries TRBV4-3 and TRBJ2-3; D unresolved. Germline V CDR1 and CDR2: LGHNA, YSLEER. The length of the CDR3 is 15 residues. The V end was cut by 0 bases, the J end by 4 bases, with 11 bases between. CDR3 residues: CASSQDKPTADTQYF. The CDR3, as DNA: TGCGCCAGCAGCCAAGATAAGCCTACCGCAGATACGCAGTATTTT.

The rearrangement uses TRBV2 and TRBJ2-2; 8 bases fit TRBD2. V lost 2 bases, J lost 6 bases, and 5 bases stayed unmatched. The CDR3 loop spans 15 amino acids. Germline V gene data show CDR1 as SNHLY and CDR2 as FYNNEI. In nucleotides, the CDR3 is TGTGCCAGCAGTGAAAGAGCGGGAGCGTCCGGGGAGCTGTTTTTT. Amino acid sequence: CASSERAGASGELFF.

CDR3 protein: CSARDQGYSYEQYF. The DNA for the CDR3 is TGCAGTGCTAGAGATCAGGGGTACTCCTACGAGCAGTACTTC. V is TRBV20-1 and J is TRBJ2-7, with D possibly being TRBD1 (6 bases). CDR1 and CDR2 (germline): DFQATT, SNEGSKA (reference sequence). Trimming shortened V by 0 bases and J by 0 bases, and 9 bases separated the two germline ends. The CDR3 runs 14 residues.

In its sample, this clonotype was seen many times. The chain links TRBV19 to TRBJ1-1, with 7 nucleotides matching TRBD1. From germline, CDR1 is LNHDA and CDR2 SQIVND (reference sequence). This CDR3 spans 15 amino acids. The V and J ends lost 7 bases and 0 bases, in that order; junction bases with no gene match: 8. Written as DNA, the CDR3 is TGTGCCAGTACGAACAGGGGCCATATGAACACTGAAGCTTTCTTT. Its translation: CASTNRGHMNTEAFF. The variable domain in full, with the rest retrieved from reference TRBV19 and TRBJ1-1, is DGGITQSPKYLFRKEGQNVTLSCEQNLNHDAMYWYRQDPGQGLRLIYYSQIVNDFQKGDIAEGYSVSREKKESFPLTVTSAQKNPTAFYLCASTNRGHMNTEAFFGQGTRLTVV.

This clonotype was counted between two and nine times. The CDR3 ends on some other residue instead of the conserved phenylalanine or tryptophan, so this is likely a read error. The CDR3 spells CSATSGRPDTQYL. The CDR3 DNA reads as TGCAGTGCTACGAGCGGGAGACCAGATACGCAGTATCTT. The chain carries TRBV20-1 and TRBJ2-3; 8 nucleotides line up with TRBD2. Germline CDR1 DFQATT, CDR2 SNEGSKA (reference sequence). The ends lost 4 bases at V and 4 bases at J; junction bases unmatched: 4. The CDR3 is made up of 13 amino acids.

This clonotype was seen many times. The chain combines TRBV27 with TRBJ1-5, with 10 bases lining up with TRBD1. The V segment lost 6 bases and the J segment 6 bases; nucleotides outside the gene matches: 8. The CDR3 totals 15 residues. The germline gives CDR1 MNHEY, CDR2 SMNVEV (reference sequence). CDR3 sequence (DNA): TGTGCCAGCAGCCTGGCGGGGACAGGGGCTCAGCCCCAGCATTTT. Residues: CASSLAGTGAQPQHF.

This clonotype was recorded a few times. The chain is built from TRBV30 and TRBJ1-1; no reliable D call. Germline V gives CDR1 GTSNPN, CDR2 SVGIG (reference sequence). V lost 5 bases, J lost 3 bases, and 19 bases lay in between. The CDR3 is made up of 15 amino acids. The CDR3 DNA is TGTGCCTGGCGCCCAAACCCGGGGAGGTACACTGAAGCTTTCTTT. It encodes CAWRPNPGRYTEAFF.

This clonotype was detected many times. The chain links TRBV6-1 to TRBJ1-5, with a possible D match to TRBD1 (5 bases). CDR1 is MNHNS, CDR2 SASEGT, per germline. CDR3 length equals 15 residues. The V gene lost 0 bases and the J gene lost 6 bases, with 12 bases spanning the gap. The CDR3 spells CASSEAGGLGQPQHF. CDR3 sequence (DNA): TGTGCCAGCAGTGAAGCGGGGGGTTTGGGTCAGCCCCAGCATTTT.

This clonotype was recorded at least ten times. The chain recombines TRBV6-2 or TRBV6-3 with TRBJ1-4; D gene unclear. The germline V gene encodes CDR1 MNHEY and CDR2 SVGEGT. There are 14 residues in the CDR3. Deletions cut 5 bases from V and 4 bases from J, with 11 bases between. CDR3 amino acids: CASSTRRDNEKLFF. CDR3 DNA: TGTGCCAGCAGTACGCGAAGAGATAATGAAAAACTGTTTTTT.

This clonotype was recorded at least ten times. This chain links TRBV20-1 with TRBJ1-1, with D hard to call. The CDR3 loop spans 13 amino acids. CDR1 is DFQATT, CDR2 SNEGSKA, per germline (reference sequence). Trimming left V 3 bases short and J 7 bases short, with 15 bases between. CDR3 sequence: CSASPPSGIEAFF. The CDR3 DNA reads TGCAGTGCTAGTCCCCCGTCTGGGATTGAAGCTTTCTTT.

This clonotype has a count of ten or more. The chain is built from TRBV7-2 and TRBJ2-7, with 8 positions matching TRBD2. The CDR3 runs to 16 residues. Germline CDR1 SGHTA, CDR2 FQGNSA. J lost 0 bases, V lost 2 bases, and 6 bases had no gene match. In DNA form, the CDR3 reads TGTGCCAGCAGCTTATTTCGGGGGGGAATCTCCTACGAGCAGTACTTC. Translating gives CASSLFRGGISYEQYF.

This clonotype was observed a handful of times. The chain combines TRBV20-1 with TRBJ2-2; D is ambiguous. The CDR3 is made up of 14 amino acids. V shed 1 base and J shed 1 base, with 7 bases lying between them. CDR1 and CDR2 from the germline V gene are DFQATT and SNEGSKA (reference sequence). CDR3 DNA: TGCAGTGCTAGAGGGCAGCTGAACACCGGGGAGCTGTTTTTT. Residues: CSARGQLNTGELFF.

There are many counts of this clonotype. This rearrangement joins TRBV20-1 to TRBJ1-2, with no clear D. The V end lost 0 bases, the J end lost 8 bases, and 16 bases lay between the germline ends. The CDR3 length is 14 residues. Looked up from germline, CDR1 is DFQATT and CDR2 is SNEGSKA (reference sequence). The chain's CDR3 is CSARDRRTSWGYTF. The CDR3 DNA sequence: TGCAGTGCTAGAGATCGACGGACGTCGTGGGGCTACACCTTC.

This clonotype was detected ten times or more. This chain connects TRBV20-1 to TRBJ2-5; maybe TRBD2 (6 bases). The CDR3 is 12 amino acids. Trimming removed 6 bases from V and 4 bases from J, with 12 bases in between. Germline V gives CDR1 DFQATT, CDR2 SNEGSKA (reference sequence). The CDR3 is CSAPGVTETQYF. The CDR3 nucleotides read TGCAGTGCCCCGGGAGTCACAGAGACCCAGTACTTC.

This clonotype was counted at least ten times. This chain connects TRBV7-9 to TRBJ2-7; 9 positions match TRBD2. This CDR3 has 16 residues. The germline V gene encodes CDR1 SEHNR and CDR2 FQNEAQ (reference sequence). V lost 5 bases to trimming and J lost 6 bases; unmatched junction nucleotides: 14. The CDR3 spells CASSHRLGLASGEQYF. The DNA for the CDR3 is TGTGCCAGCAGCCATCGGCTGGGACTAGCTTCCGGCGAGCAGTACTTC.

This clonotype was counted a single time. V usage is TRBV19 and J usage is TRBJ1-1, with a tentative D call TRBD1 (6 bases). The CDR3 covers 14 residues. V was pared by 3 bases and J by 6 bases, with 14 bases between. CDR1 LNHDA and CDR2 SQIVND come from the germline V gene (reference sequence). CDR3 region: CASSIQGSIAEAFF. The DNA for the CDR3 is TGTGCCAGTAGTATCCAGGGGTCAATAGCTGAAGCTTTCTTT.

This clonotype was recorded many times. V and J are TRBV7-9 and TRBJ1-1; a possible D gene is TRBD1 (5 bases). With 2 bases removed from V and 2 bases from J, the gap between germline ends came to 6 bases. Germline V CDR1 and CDR2: SEHNR, FQNEAQ (reference sequence). This CDR3 contains 13 residues. The CDR3 DNA sequence: TGTGCCAGCAGCTTAACAGGCAACACTGAAGCTTTCTTT. Encoded protein: CASSLTGNTEAFF.

This clonotype was observed at least ten times. V usage is TRBV20-1 and J usage is TRBJ2-7; maybe TRBD2 (7 bases). From germline, CDR1 is DFQATT and CDR2 SNEGSKA (reference sequence). This CDR3 spans 12 amino acids. The germline V and J ends were trimmed by 6 bases and 3 bases, with 12 bases remaining between them. The CDR3: CSAEGGLYEQYF. The CDR3 bases are TGCAGTGCCGAGGGGGGGCTCTACGAGCAGTACTTC.

This clonotype occurred many times. V is TRBV6-5 and J is TRBJ2-7; possibly TRBD1 for D (6 bases). The V end was cut by 0 bases, the J end by 3 bases, with 18 bases between. The CDR3 contains 17 residues. From germline, CDR1 is MNHEY and CDR2 SVGAGI. The CDR3 bases are TGTGCCAGCAGTTACTCGAGGAACAAACAGGGTTACTACGAGCAGTACTTC. Amino acids: CASSYSRNKQGYYEQYF.

About this clonotype: At one end the junction does not follow the germline gene, possibly because of a read error. The CDR3 DNA reads as TGTGCTAGCAGCTTAGGGTCCCCAGGGGAGCTGTTTTTT. Encoded protein: CASSLGSPGELFF. The rearrangement uses TRBV7-7 and TRBJ2-2; D is undetermined. The CDR3 runs 13 residues. The V gene's germline CDR1 is SSHAT and CDR2 FNYEAQ (reference sequence).

The rearrangement joins TRBV29-1 to TRBJ1-1; D call uncertain. This CDR3 contains 12 residues. The V and J ends lost 4 bases and 4 bases respectively, with 10 bases between them. Germline loops: CDR1 SQVTM, CDR2 ANQGSEA. Here the CDR3 reads CSVVGWGTEAFF. Here the CDR3 DNA reads TGCAGCGTTGTCGGGTGGGGCACTGAAGCTTTCTTT.

CDR3 region: CASSSSRDRVSVYRTGELFF. The CDR3 coding sequence is TGTGCCAGCAGCTCCTCCCGGGACAGGGTTTCTGTTTATAGGACCGGGGAGCTGTTTTTT. The chain employs TRBV7-9 and TRBJ2-2; 9 bases are a match to TRBD1. Germline-derived CDR1 and CDR2 are SEHNR and FQNEAQ (reference sequence). The CDR3 is 20 amino acids. V gave up 4 bases and J gave up 5 bases; unmatched junction bases: 20.

The chain uses TRBV10-3 and TRBJ1-1, with 10 bases matching TRBD1. V dropped 2 bases and J dropped 6; count of bases not matched to a gene: 6. CDR3 length: 15 residues. CDR1 and CDR2 (germline): ENHRY, SYGVKD. This CDR3 reads CAISEMGQGFPEAFF. The CDR3, as DNA: TGTGCCATCAGTGAGATGGGACAGGGGTTCCCTGAAGCTTTCTTT.

Points on this clonotype: Mismatch with germline at one junction end may stem from a read error. The chain is built from TRBV7-9 and TRBJ1-2; the D is unclear. The CDR3 consists of 15 residues. CDR1 SEHNR and CDR2 FQNEAQ come from the germline V gene (reference sequence). The CDR3 DNA follows: TGCGCCAGCAGCCAAGAATGGAGGTACAATTATGGCTACACCTTC. As protein: CASSQEWRYNYGYTF.

V is TRBV6-1 and J is TRBJ2-7; D is perhaps TRBD2 (5 bases). Germline V gives CDR1 MNHNS, CDR2 SASEGT. The V end was cut by 6 bases, the J end by 8 bases, with 14 bases between. The CDR3 runs to 12 residues. Here the CDR3 DNA reads TGTGCCAGCAGACAACTAGAGCACAAGCAGTACTTC. Translation: CASRQLEHKQYF.

The chain couples TRBV20-1 to TRBJ2-7; 9 bases are a match to TRBD1. V lost 6 bases, J lost 2 bases, and 5 bases stayed unmatched. This CDR3 has 13 amino acids. Germline V gives CDR1 DFQATT, CDR2 SNEGSKA (reference sequence). The CDR3 bases are TGCAGTGCGCCGGGACAGGGAGCCTACGAGCAGTACTTC. Encoded protein: CSAPGQGAYEQYF.

Many counts were recorded for this clonotype. The CDR3, as DNA: TGTGCCAGCAGCCACCCGGACAGGGGGGATCAGCCCCAGCATTTT. Residues: CASSHPDRGDQPQHF. This sequence joins TRBV14 and TRBJ1-5; the match to TRBD1 covers 10 bases. With V trimmed by 3 bases and J by 5 bases, 4 bases remained unmatched. CDR1 is SGHDN, CDR2 FVKESK, per germline. The CDR3 has 15 amino acids.

This clonotype was counted ten times or more. V gene TRBV29-1 combines with J gene TRBJ2-3, with TRBD2 identical over 7 bases. Germline V gene data show CDR1 as SQVTM and CDR2 as ANQGSEA. The CDR3 contains 14 residues. With 4 bases clipped from V and 1 base from J, the junction kept 5 bases outside the gene matches. This CDR3 reads CSVVLAGGTDTQYF. The CDR3, as DNA: TGCAGCGTTGTACTGGCGGGAGGCACAGATACGCAGTATTTT.

This clonotype was detected many times. The CDR3: CSARDRTSGSIDTQYF. In DNA form, the CDR3 reads TGCAGTGCTAGAGATAGGACTAGCGGGAGTATCGATACGCAGTATTTT. The genes are TRBV20-1 and TRBJ2-3, with 13 positions matching TRBD2. J gave up 6 bases and V 0 bases, and 6 bases lay outside the gene matches. The CDR3 runs to 16 residues. Germline-derived CDR1 and CDR2 are DFQATT and SNEGSKA (reference sequence).